This TCR beta chain was profiled in a study of OX40 agonist ivuxolimab in advanced cancers. A note on the overall study: The costimulatory receptor OX40 (CD134) was targeted by ivuxolimab, a fully human IgG2 agonistic monoclonal antibody. Intravenous ivuxolimab was administered to patients every 2 weeks at six dose levels: 0.01, 0.1, 0.3, 1.5, 3 and 10 mg/kg. Of the roughly 52 dose-escalation patients, hepatocellular carcinoma was present in about 20, melanoma in approximately 15, renal cell carcinoma in 9 and head and neck cancer in 9. In the dose-escalation cohort, more than 75% of patients were male, and the mean age was around 60 years, with a range of about 20 to 90. Patients were allowed to have had prior anti-PD-1, anti-PD-L1 or anti-CTLA-4 therapy, and less than 45% of the dose-escalation patients had previously received checkpoint inhibitors. Three dose-escalation patients achieved partial responses, one with hepatocellular carcinoma and two with cutaneous melanoma. The point of sequencing TCRbeta in the periphery was to test whether ivuxolimab changed TCR sequence diversity and drove clonal T-cell expansion. The monotherapy dose-escalation portion (N ≈ 56 patients) of the phase I ivuxolimab trial is reported in the paper. What the research found in general, with its limitations: Clonal expansion of both CD4+ and CD8+ blood T cells was observed from baseline to week 6 at doses 0.1 to 3.0 mg/kg. Low levels of normalized T-cell clonal expansion were also seen in some nonresponding patients. The antigen specificity of the clonally expanded peripheral T cells was not determined. Partial responders in the 0.1-3.0 mg/kg groups had among the lowest normalized peripheral clonal expansion, especially among CD8+ T cells. After ivuxolimab, CD8+ T cells had more expanded clones than CD4+ T cells on average.

This clone was observed a single time. What antigen it recognizes has not been identified. Nothing much larger sits one base from this clone, and base qualities are not available. Patients with autoimmune disease history or receiving systemic immunosuppression were excluded from the trial. Peripheral blood for TCR sequencing was collected from all dose cohorts at baseline, on cycle 4 day 1, and on cycle 7 day 1. Samples were obtained from an open-label, multicenter, first-in-human phase I dose-escalation trial of ivuxolimab. Adults with locally advanced or metastatic melanoma, renal cell, hepatocellular, or head and neck squamous cell carcinoma were enrolled in the trial. Before TCR sequencing, CD4+ and CD8+ T cells were separately sorted from peripheral blood. Genomic DNA was extracted from sorted cells for sequencing of the TCRbeta CDR3 region. The immunoSEQ Assay was used for sequencing of TCRbeta CDR3 regions. Here the immuneACCESS table is served through TCRdb, limited to in-frame sequences with V and J called. Missing clones are a known gap in these copies; in checked studies unresolved V genes cover under half, and the rest lacks a known reason. This sample has 25,000 to 30,000 clones in its table, and 75% to 85% of those were observed once. The leading ten clones occupy 21% of the sample.

Sequencing was performed on CD4+ or CD8+ T cells sorted from blood, taken in a trial of the OX40 agonist ivuxolimab. This clonotype was obtained from an adult with an advanced solid tumor such as melanoma, head and neck, liver or kidney cancer.

In nucleotides, the sequence is TGTGCCAGCAGCTTTGGGGGCTCCTACGAGCAGTACTTC. It encodes CASSFGGSYEQYF. This chain joins TRBV7-9 to TRBJ2-7; the D gene could be TRBD1 or TRBD2, each one agreeing over 5 bases. The germline V gene (reference sequence) sets CDR1 to SEHNR and CDR2 to FQNEAQ. The CDR3, from cysteine to phenylalanine, totals 13 residues. Only the CDR3 portion is preserved as DNA: 39 bases, with reading frame beginning at the first base. The germline ends are 6 bases apart after V is trimmed by 3 bases and J by 0 bases.